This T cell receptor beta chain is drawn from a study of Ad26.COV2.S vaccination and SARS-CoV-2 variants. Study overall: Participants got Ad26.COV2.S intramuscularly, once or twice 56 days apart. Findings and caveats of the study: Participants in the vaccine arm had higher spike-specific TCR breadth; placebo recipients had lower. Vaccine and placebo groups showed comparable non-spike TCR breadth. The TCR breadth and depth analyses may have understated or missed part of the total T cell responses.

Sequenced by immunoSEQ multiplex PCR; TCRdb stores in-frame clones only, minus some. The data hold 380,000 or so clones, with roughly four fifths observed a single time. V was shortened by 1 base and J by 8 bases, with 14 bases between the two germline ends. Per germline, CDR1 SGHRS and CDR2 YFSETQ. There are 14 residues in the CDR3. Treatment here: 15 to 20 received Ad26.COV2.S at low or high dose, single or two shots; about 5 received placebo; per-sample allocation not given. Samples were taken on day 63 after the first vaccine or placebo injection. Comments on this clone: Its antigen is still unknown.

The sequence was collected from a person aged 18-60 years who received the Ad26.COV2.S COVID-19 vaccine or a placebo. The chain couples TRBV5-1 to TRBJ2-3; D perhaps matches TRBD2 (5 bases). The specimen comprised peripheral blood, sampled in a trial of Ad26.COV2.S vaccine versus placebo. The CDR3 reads CASSLRTFSGTQYF. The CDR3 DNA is TGCGCCAGCAGCTTGCGGACGTTCAGCGGTACGCAGTATTTT.